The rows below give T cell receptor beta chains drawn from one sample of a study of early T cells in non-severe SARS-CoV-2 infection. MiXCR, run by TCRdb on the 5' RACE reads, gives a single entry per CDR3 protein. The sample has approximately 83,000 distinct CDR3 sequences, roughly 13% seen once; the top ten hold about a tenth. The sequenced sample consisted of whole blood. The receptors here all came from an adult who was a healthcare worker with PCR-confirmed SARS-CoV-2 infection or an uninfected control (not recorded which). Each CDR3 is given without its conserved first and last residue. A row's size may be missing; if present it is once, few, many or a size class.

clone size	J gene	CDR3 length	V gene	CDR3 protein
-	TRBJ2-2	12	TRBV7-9	ASSWRQNTGELF
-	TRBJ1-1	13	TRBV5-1	ASSSEWGDRRSAF
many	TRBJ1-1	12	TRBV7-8	ASSLAGGLTEAF
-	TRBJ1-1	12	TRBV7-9	ASSLARERSEAF
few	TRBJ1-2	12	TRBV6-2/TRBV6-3	ASSREISSSGYT
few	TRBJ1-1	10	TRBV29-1	SVKDRGTEAF
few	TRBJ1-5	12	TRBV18	ASSPTGLDQPQH
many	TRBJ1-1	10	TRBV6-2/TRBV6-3	ASSRGFTEAF
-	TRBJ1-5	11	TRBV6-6	ASTQDSPQPQH
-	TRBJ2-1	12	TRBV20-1	SARGTGTSYEQF